These 28 T cell receptor beta chains share one sample of origin, sequenced in a study of CD8+CD57+ T cells in acquired aplastic anemia. Genomic DNA constituted the template upon which TCR beta VDJ and CDR3 profiling was performed. Via MiXCR, TCRdb re-called the reads, giving one row per CDR3 protein. The sample records 100,000 to 120,000 distinct CDR3 sequences, roughly 51% being singletons. The sequenced material came from sorted CD4+, CD8+, or CD8+CD57+ T cells (not recorded which) from PBMCs. The receptor source for this set is a human donor in good health, serving as a control.

The genes are TRBV20-1 and TRBJ2-2, with 7 bases identical to TRBD1. V was clipped by 4 bases and J by 6 bases; unmatched bases: 8. The germline V gene has CDR1 DFQATT and CDR2 SNEGSKA (reference sequence). The CDR3 spans 14 residues. The CDR3 nucleotides are TGCAGTGCTACAGACAGGGCGGACGCCGGGGAGCTGTTTTTT. Translated, it gives CSATDRADAGELFF.

This clonotype showed up many times. The rearrangement uses TRBV5-6 and TRBJ2-7, with TRBD2 matching over 13 bases. CDR3 size: 16 residues. Germline values: CDR1 SGHDT, CDR2 YYEEEE. Trimming at V came to 7 bases and at J to 3 bases, leaving 10 bases not matched to a gene. The CDR3 spells CASRGLAGSSDYEQYF. DNA of the CDR3: TGTGCCAGCCGGGGACTAGCGGGGTCCTCCGACTACGAGCAGTACTTC.

The V and J genes are TRBV7-6 and TRBJ1-5, with D possibly matching TRBD1 (6 bases). The germline V gene encodes CDR1 SGHVS and CDR2 FNYEAQ. V lost 5 bases and J lost 1, with 12 bases in between. The CDR3 extends over 15 amino acids. CDR3: CASSPEGGSNQPQHF. CDR3 nucleotide sequence: TGTGCCAGCAGCCCAGAAGGGGGAAGCAATCAGCCCCAGCATTTT.

Many counts were recorded for this clonotype. The genes are TRBV9 and TRBJ1-3; TRBD1 agrees at 8 bases. From germline, CDR1 is SGDLS and CDR2 YYNGEE. The CDR3 contains 17 residues. The V segment lost 4 bases and the J segment 0 bases; nucleotides outside the gene matches: 9. The CDR3, as DNA: TGTGCCAGCAGCTCGACAGGGGCCCCATACTCTGGAAACACCATATATTTT. Translated, it gives CASSSTGAPYSGNTIYF.

This clonotype was detected a few times. The CDR3 protein is CSVEIVREEENIQYF. CDR3 nucleotides: TGCAGCGTTGAAATCGTCAGGGAGGAGGAAAACATTCAGTACTTC. The V call is TRBV29-1, the J call TRBJ2-4, with D tentatively TRBD2 (6 bases). Germline-derived CDR1 and CDR2 are SQVTM and ANQGSEA. CDR3 length: 15 residues. Trimming removed 2 bases at V and 5 bases at J, with 16 bases between.

A word on this clonotype: A much larger clone lies one base from this, so it may be a read error. J is TRBJ1-1 and V is TRBV2; D is unclear. V was cut by 6 bases and J by 0 bases, with 8 bases left in between. The CDR3 contains 13 residues. The germline V gene encodes CDR1 SNHLY and CDR2 FYNNEI. Here the CDR3 reads CASSPWVNTEAFF. The CDR3, as DNA: TGTGCCAGCAGCCCGTGGGTGAACACTGAAGCTTTCTTT.

This chain connects TRBV2 to TRBJ1-6, with TRBD1 identical over 9 bases. This CDR3 has 14 residues. Looked up from germline, CDR1 is SNHLY and CDR2 is FYNNEI. The V and J ends lost 6 bases and 7 bases, in that order; junction bases with no gene match: 4. CDR3 in amino acids: CASSPDRGNSPLHF. DNA for the CDR3: TGTGCCAGCAGCCCTGACAGGGGGAATTCACCCCTCCACTTT.

The chain links TRBV2 to TRBJ2-7; no definite D call. The germline V gene encodes CDR1 SNHLY and CDR2 FYNNEI. The CDR3 runs 11 residues. Trimming took off 2 bases at V and 6 bases at J, with 5 bases between the two ends. The CDR3 reads CASSEISEQYV. The CDR3 bases are TGTGCCAGCAGTGAAATAAGCGAGCAGTACGTC.

This clonotype occurred many times. The chain recombines TRBV12-3 or TRBV12-4 with TRBJ1-5; unclear D gene. The V gene lost 10 bases and the J gene lost 9 bases, with 10 bases spanning the gap. This CDR3 spans 10 amino acids. CDR3 residues: CATGLGPQHF. CDR3 bases: TGTGCCACCGGTTTGGGGCCCCAGCATTTT.

This clonotype appeared once. The chain uses TRBV9 and TRBJ2-7; a possible D gene is TRBD1 (6 bases). V was clipped by 0 bases and J by 3 bases, with 7 bases between them. Germline lookup yields CDR1 SGDLS and CDR2 YYNGEE. This CDR3 contains 13 residues. CDR3 sequence (DNA): TGTGCCAGCAGCGTAGGGGGGCTCTACGAGCAGTACTTC. As protein: CASSVGGLYEQYF.

The chain employs TRBV11-1 and TRBJ1-3; maybe TRBD1 (6 bases). V lost 6 bases, J lost 4 bases, and 19 bases lay in between. Germline loops: CDR1 SGHAT, CDR2 FQDESV (reference sequence). This CDR3 is 16 amino acids long. CDR3 residues: CASRVSDRKAGNTIYF. As DNA, the CDR3 is TGTGCCAGCAGGGTTTCTGACAGGAAGGCCGGAAACACCATATATTTT.

Many counts were recorded for this clonotype. This chain links TRBV11-3 with TRBJ2-3, with a weak D call TRBD2 (7 bases). This CDR3 has 11 residues. Germline V gives CDR1 SGHNT, CDR2 YENEEA. Trimming stripped 3 bases from V and 10 bases from J, with 8 bases between. The CDR3 spells CASSLGGPQYF. Here the CDR3 DNA reads TGTGCCAGCAGCTTGGGGGGGCCGCAGTATTTT.

This chain links TRBV19 with TRBJ1-1; D possibly corresponds to TRBD1 (6 bases). Germline V gene lookup returns CDR1 LNHDA and CDR2 SQIVND (reference sequence). Trimming took off 3 bases at V and 1 base at J, with 9 bases between the two ends. This CDR3 has 14 residues. DNA of the CDR3: TGTGCCAGTAGTATCTCGGACAGGAACACTGAAGCTTTCTTT. It is translated as CASSISDRNTEAFF.

The chain couples TRBV14 to TRBJ2-5, with a tentative D call TRBD2 (6 bases). V was pared by 3 bases and J by 4 bases, with 15 bases between. CDR1 and CDR2 from the germline V gene are SGHDN and FVKESK. CDR3 length: 15 amino acids. The CDR3 sequence: CASSQPGQEGETQYF. CDR3 nucleotides: TGTGCCAGCAGCCAGCCGGGCCAGGAGGGAGAGACCCAGTACTTC.

In its sample, this clonotype was seen once. The genes are TRBV5-1 and TRBJ2-7, with 9 bases aligning to TRBD1. The V gene end was trimmed by 4 bases and the J gene end by 3 bases; junction bases not matched to a gene: 8. The V gene's germline CDR1 is SGHRS and CDR2 YFSETQ. The CDR3 runs 15 residues. CDR3 region: CASSVGQGGNYEQYF. The CDR3 DNA sequence: TGCGCCAGCAGCGTGGGACAGGGTGGTAACTACGAGCAGTACTTC.

The V and J genes are TRBV7-3 and TRBJ1-6; D ambiguous. Germline loops: CDR1 SGHTA, CDR2 FQGTGA. The length of the CDR3 is 12 residues. Trimming pared 5 bases from V and 9 bases from J, leaving 8 bases between. The CDR3: CASSRTRSPLHF. CDR3 in DNA: TGTGCCAGCAGCCGGACTCGTTCACCCCTCCACTTT. Using reference TRBV7-3 and TRBJ1-6 for the parts outside the CDR3, the full variable domain is GAGVSQTPSNKVTEKGKYVELRCDPISGHTALYWYRQSLGQGPEFLIYFQGTGAADDSGLPNDRFFAVRPEGSVSTLKIQRTERGDSAVYLCASSRTRSPLHFGNGTRLTVT.

The chain is built from TRBV25-1 and TRBJ1-2, with a weak D call TRBD1 (6 bases). The CDR3 runs to 16 residues. The V and J ends lost 5 bases and 1 base respectively, with 17 bases between them. Germline V gene data show CDR1 as MGHDK and CDR2 as SYGVNS. The CDR3 region has the DNA TGTGCCAGCAGTTCACAGGGTTGGGGGCTTAACTATGGCTACACCTTC. The encoded protein is CASSSQGWGLNYGYTF.

This clonotype has more than one count but fewer than ten. This rearrangement joins TRBV30 to TRBJ1-5; a weak D match, TRBD1 (6 bases). The CDR3 covers 11 residues. Germline-derived CDR1 and CDR2 are GTSNPN and SVGIG (reference sequence). Between the trimmed V and J ends, which lost 8 bases and 3 bases, there was a span of 8 bases. The CDR3 nucleotides are TGTGCCGGGGGCGTCAATCAGCCCCAGCATTTT. Amino acid sequence: CAGGVNQPQHF.

This clonotype was recorded at least ten times. The V and J genes are TRBV29-1 and TRBJ2-3; no clear D. V was clipped by 7 bases and J by 2 bases, with 13 bases between them. The CDR3 loop spans 13 amino acids. Germline loops: CDR1 SQVTM, CDR2 ANQGSEA. CDR3 sequence: CSGDITVTDTQYF. DNA for the CDR3: TGCAGCGGAGATATAACGGTCACAGATACGCAGTATTTT.

The V and J genes are TRBV5-5 and TRBJ1-3; D is perhaps TRBD1 (5 bases). V dropped 4 bases and J dropped 3 bases, with 14 bases sitting between them. CDR3 length: 15 residues. CDR1 is SGHKS and CDR2 is YYEKEE in the germline V gene (reference sequence). The CDR3 coding sequence is TGTGCCAGCAGCACAGACCAGGGACGTGGAAACACCATATATTTT. Residues: CASSTDQGRGNTIYF.

On this clonotype itself: Possible read error: a much larger clone is one base away. The V call is TRBV12-3 or TRBV12-4, the J call TRBJ1-2, with D perhaps TRBD1 (6 bases). Trimming stripped 7 bases from V and 4 bases from J, with 19 bases between. This CDR3 region has 15 residues. The CDR3, as DNA: TGTGCCAGCATTAACCAAAGGAGGGGGTTCTATGGCTACACCTTC. This codes for CASINQRRGFYGYTF.

The J gene is TRBJ1-1, the V gene TRBV2; 7 bases fit TRBD1. The CDR3 runs 13 residues. V was pared by 2 bases and J by 3 bases, with 0 bases of the junction left unmatched. Germline loops: CDR1 SNHLY, CDR2 FYNNEI. The chain's CDR3 is CASSEQGDTEAFF. CDR3 DNA sequence: TGTGCCAGCAGTGAACAGGGGGACACTGAAGCTTTCTTT.

Turning to this clonotype: This may arise from a read error, as a much more abundant clone is one base away. The chain joins TRBV12-3 or TRBV12-4 to TRBJ1-4, with TRBD1 matching over 9 bases. Germline trimming cut 3 bases from V and 5 bases from J; bases unmatched to any gene: 1. This CDR3 spans 14 amino acids. This CDR3 reads CASSLDRGNEKLFF. The CDR3 coding sequence is TGTGCCAGCAGTTTGGACAGGGGAAATGAAAAACTGTTTTTT.

On this clonotype itself: An end of the junction differs from the germline gene, which may be a read error. The chain links TRBV15 to TRBJ2-1; D remains ambiguous. This CDR3 is built from 13 residues. Germline V lookup: CDR1 LNHNV, CDR2 YYDKDF (reference sequence). The CDR3 region is CVTSRERVKPQFF. The CDR3 region has the DNA TGTGTCACCAGCAGAGAAAGAGTTAAGCCCCAGTTCTTC.

Notes on this clonotype: Sequence at one end of the junction differs from germline and may be a read error. The CDR3 reads CASTQPGLAVNEQFF. The DNA of the CDR3 is TGTGCCAGCACCCAACCGGGATTAGCGGTTAATGAGCAGTTCTTC. The rearrangement links TRBV3-1 to TRBJ2-1; the D gene is possibly TRBD2 (6 bases). The CDR3 contains 15 residues. Germline assignment: CDR1 LGHDT and CDR2 YNNKEL (reference sequence).

V and J are TRBV2 and TRBJ2-7; no firm D call. The germline V gene encodes CDR1 SNHLY and CDR2 FYNNEI. This CDR3 has 13 amino acids. V gave up 4 bases and J gave up 3 bases, with 10 bases separating them. CDR3 in DNA: TGTGCCAGCAGTGGGATGCGGCACTACGAGCAGTACTTC. Translated: CASSGMRHYEQYF. Full variable domain (remainder filled in from reference TRBV2 and TRBJ2-7): EPEVTQTPSHQVTQMGQEVILRCVPISNHLYFYWYRQILGQKVEFLVSFYNNEISEKSEIFDDQFSVERPDGSNFTLKIRSTKLEDSAMYFCASSGMRHYEQYFGPGTRLTVT.

The J gene is TRBJ1-2, the V gene TRBV2; the D is unclear. The germline gives CDR1 SNHLY, CDR2 FYNNEI. The CDR3 has 12 amino acids. V shed 2 bases and J shed 4 bases, with 5 bases lying between them. This CDR3 reads CASSEKGYGYTF. As DNA, the CDR3 is TGTGCCAGCAGTGAAAAGGGCTATGGCTACACCTTC.

This clonotype was seen at least ten times. This CDR3 reads CASSQDGAGGRDNEQFF. In DNA, the CDR3 is TGCGCCAGCAGCCAGGATGGAGCGGGGGGGCGGGATAATGAGCAGTTCTTC. The J gene is TRBJ2-1, the V gene TRBV4-3; TRBD2 agrees at 10 bases. The CDR3 has 17 amino acids. J gave up 7 bases and V 3 bases, and 12 bases lay outside the gene matches. Per germline, CDR1 LGHNA and CDR2 YSLEER.